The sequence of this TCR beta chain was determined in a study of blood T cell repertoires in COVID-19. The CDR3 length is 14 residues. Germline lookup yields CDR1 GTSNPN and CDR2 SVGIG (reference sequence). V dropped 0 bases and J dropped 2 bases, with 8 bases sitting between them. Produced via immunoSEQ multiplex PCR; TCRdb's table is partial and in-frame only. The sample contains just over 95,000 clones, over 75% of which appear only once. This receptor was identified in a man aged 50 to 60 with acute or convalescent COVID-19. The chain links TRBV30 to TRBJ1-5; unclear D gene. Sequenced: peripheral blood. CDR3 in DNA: TGTGCCTGGAGTGTGGGCGCCCGCAATCAGCCCCAGCATTTT. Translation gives CAWSVGARNQPQHF.